The 30 T cell receptor beta chains below all came from one sample that was sequenced in a study of TIL therapy for anti-PD-1-resistant metastatic lung cancer. The libraries were made with immunoSEQ v3. Sequencing used immunoSEQ multiplex PCR; TCRdb keeps in-frame clones, though not all of them. This sample yields tens of thousands of clones, of which approximately 70% are seen a single time; 1.5% to 2% belongs to the top ten. Time point described: pre-treatment sample, taken before nivolumab and TIL therapy. Sample: blood, taken at baseline. Receptors originate from a person aged 25-85 years with non-small cell lung cancer.

The V gene is TRBV24-1, the J gene TRBJ1-2; 9 nucleotides agree with TRBD1. V dropped 4 bases and J dropped 4; count of bases not matched to a gene: 6. Per germline, CDR1 KGHDR and CDR2 SFDVKD. The CDR3 is made up of 15 amino acids. As DNA, the CDR3 is TGTGCCACCAGTGAAGGGACAGGGATCAGCTATGGCTACACCTTC. Translation: CATSEGTGISYGYTF.

V is TRBV7-9 and J is TRBJ1-5; D is unresolved. Germline values: CDR1 SEHNR, CDR2 FQNEAQ (reference sequence). This CDR3 has 13 amino acids. V was cut by 5 bases and J by 6 bases, with 11 bases left in between. The CDR3 sequence: CASSPATGQPQHF. Written as DNA, the CDR3 is TGTGCCAGCAGCCCGGCTACGGGTCAGCCCCAGCATTTT.

The chain joins TRBV7-8 to TRBJ2-1; 13 bases match TRBD2. This CDR3 has 17 residues. The V segment lost 4 bases and the J segment 7 bases; nucleotides outside the gene matches: 10. Germline V CDR1 and CDR2: SGHVS, FQNEAQ. CDR3: CASSSRPGLAGLNEQFF. CDR3 nucleotide sequence: TGTGCCAGCAGCTCTCGCCCGGGACTAGCGGGATTAAATGAGCAGTTCTTC.

The chain links TRBV5-1 to TRBJ2-1; the D gene could be TRBD1 or TRBD2 (6 bases each). Trimming took off 4 bases at V and 10 bases at J, with 15 bases between the two ends. This CDR3 has 13 amino acids. CDR1 is SGHRS, CDR2 YFSETQ, per germline. Here the CDR3 reads CASSLPGEDEQFF. In nucleotides, the CDR3 is TGCGCCAGCAGCCTGCCAGGGGAGGACGAGCAGTTCTTC.

V usage is TRBV3-1 (or the pseudogene TRBV3-2) and J usage is TRBJ2-5; D gene ambiguous. From germline, CDR1 is LGHDT and CDR2 YNNKEL (reference sequence). The V and J ends lost 0 bases and 4 bases respectively, with 3 bases between them. CDR3 length: 12 amino acids. The CDR3 DNA follows: TGTGCCAGCAGCCAAGACGCAGAGACCCAGTACTTC. Translated: CASSQDAETQYF.

J is TRBJ1-5 and V is TRBV6-5, with a weak D call TRBD1 (5 bases). Looked up from germline, CDR1 is MNHEY and CDR2 is SVGAGI. The V and J ends lost 0 bases and 4 bases respectively, with 13 bases between them. CDR3 length: 16 amino acids. The CDR3 nucleotides read TGTGCCAGCAGTTACTCGGCAGGGCTGGAGAATCAGCCCCAGCATTTT. Residues: CASSYSAGLENQPQHF.

V is TRBV30 and J is TRBJ1-1; D not certain. CDR3 length: 14 residues. Trimming pared 0 bases from V and 2 bases from J, leaving 10 bases between. Germline values: CDR1 GTSNPN, CDR2 SVGIG (reference sequence). CDR3 residues: CAWSVQRINTEAFF. CDR3 nucleotides: TGTGCCTGGAGTGTACAGAGAATAAACACTGAAGCTTTCTTT.

The chain couples TRBV6-5 to TRBJ1-1; possible D gene TRBD1, 6 bases. Germline V CDR1 and CDR2: MNHEY, SVGAGI. The CDR3 contains 15 residues. Trimming took off 6 bases at V and 1 base at J, with 15 bases between the two ends. The CDR3 DNA is TGTGCCAGCAGCGCGGGGGCGGCTCCGAACACTGAAGCTTTCTTT. Translated: CASSAGAAPNTEAFF.

The rearrangement joins TRBV4-3 to TRBJ2-6; 7 bases map to TRBD2. The CDR3 spans 17 residues. Germline lookup yields CDR1 LGHNA and CDR2 YSLEER. V was pared by 1 base and J by 4 bases, with 7 bases of the junction left unmatched. Written as DNA, the CDR3 is TGCGCCAGCAGCCAAGTGGGAGGGGCAACAGGGGCCAACGTCCTGACTTTC. The encoded protein is CASSQVGGATGANVLTF.

The chain couples TRBV5-4 to TRBJ2-3, with 12 bases aligning to TRBD2. The V segment lost 4 bases and the J segment 0 bases; nucleotides outside the gene matches: 3. The CDR3 is 16 residues long. The germline V gene encodes CDR1 SGHNT and CDR2 YYREEE (reference sequence). The CDR3 nucleotides read TGTGCCAGCAGCCATGGACTAGCGGGAAGCACAGATACGCAGTATTTT. Amino acids: CASSHGLAGSTDTQYF.

This rearrangement joins TRBV19 to TRBJ1-3, with a tentative D call TRBD1 (6 bases). The length of the CDR3 is 16 residues. Germline V lookup: CDR1 LNHDA, CDR2 SQIVND (reference sequence). The V and J ends lost 5 bases and 0 bases respectively, with 14 bases between them. CDR3: CASSEYLRGSGNTIYF. CDR3 in DNA: TGTGCCAGTAGTGAATACCTCAGGGGCTCTGGAAACACCATATATTTT.

This chain joins TRBV27 and TRBJ1-1, with unresolved D. This CDR3 contains 14 residues. The V end lost 2 bases, the J end lost 0 bases, and 7 bases lay between the germline ends. Germline CDR1 is MNHEY and CDR2 is SMNVEV (reference sequence). CDR3 coding DNA: TGTGCCAGCAGTTTAGACTATTTGAACACTGAAGCTTTCTTT. This encodes CASSLDYLNTEAFF.

The rearrangement uses TRBV7-9 and TRBJ1-1; D unresolved. This CDR3 has 13 residues. Trimming pared 3 bases from V and 6 bases from J, leaving 11 bases between. CDR1 and CDR2 from the germline V gene are SEHNR and FQNEAQ (reference sequence). The CDR3, as DNA: TGTGCCAGCAGCTTCTTGGACCTCGCTGAAGCTTTCTTT. Translating gives CASSFLDLAEAFF.

This rearrangement joins TRBV4-3 to TRBJ1-2; D not resolved. Germline V gives CDR1 LGHNA, CDR2 YSLEER. The CDR3 is made up of 16 amino acids. Trimming removed 0 bases at V and 8 bases at J, with 19 bases between. The CDR3 protein is CASSQDPLGGKFGYTF. The CDR3 DNA sequence: TGCGCCAGCAGCCAAGACCCCCTGGGAGGCAAGTTCGGCTACACCTTC.

This clone was counted a single time. J is TRBJ1-2 and V is TRBV4-1; tentative D call: TRBD1 (5 bases). The germline V gene has CDR1 MGHRA and CDR2 YSYEKL. Trimming took off 5 bases at V and 3 bases at J, with 19 bases between the two ends. This CDR3 region has 16 residues. CDR3 nucleotides: TGCGCCAGCAGCGACGTTTACCTGGGGGAGGACTATGGCTACACCTTC. Residues: CASSDVYLGEDYGYTF.

This clone showed up just once. This rearrangement joins TRBV24-1 to TRBJ2-1; 14 nucleotides align to TRBD2. Germline V lookup: CDR1 KGHDR, CDR2 SFDVKD. J was trimmed by 3 bases and V by 2 bases; bases with no gene match: 2. The CDR3 extends over 17 amino acids. This CDR3 reads CATSDSGLAGVYNEQFF. The CDR3 nucleotides read TGTGCCACCAGTGATTCGGGACTAGCGGGGGTCTACAATGAGCAGTTCTTC.

The gene calls are TRBV6-1 and TRBJ2-7, with TRBD2 identical over 11 bases. The CDR3 runs 15 residues. From germline, CDR1 is MNHNS and CDR2 SASEGT. J gave up 4 bases and V 3 bases, and 5 bases lay outside the gene matches. DNA of the CDR3: TGTGCCAGCAGTGAGGAGACTAGCGGGAAGTACGAGCAGTACTTC. Protein: CASSEETSGKYEQYF.

The chain joins TRBV9 to TRBJ2-2; D perhaps matches TRBD2 (6 bases). This CDR3 is 15 amino acids long. Germline loops: CDR1 SGDLS, CDR2 YYNGEE. V was trimmed by 0 bases and J by 2 bases, leaving 8 bases between them. For the CDR3, the DNA is TGTGCCAGCAGCGTAGGTAGCGGAAACACCGGGGAGCTGTTTTTT. It yields the protein CASSVGSGNTGELFF.

The chain joins TRBV4-3 to TRBJ2-1; D possibly matches TRBD1 or TRBD2 (5 bases each). V lost 0 bases to trimming and J lost 15 bases, with 15 bases between them. Germline assignment: CDR1 LGHNA and CDR2 YSLEER. CDR3 size: 13 residues. CDR3 sequence reads: CASSQEVQGVAFF. The CDR3 region has the DNA TGCGCCAGCAGCCAAGAGGTCCAGGGAGTGGCGTTCTTC.

The V and J genes are TRBV10-1 and TRBJ2-3, with TRBD2 identical over 9 bases. Germline-derived CDR1 and CDR2 are WNHNN and SYGVQD (reference sequence). Trimming took 2 bases from V and 5 from J; bases not matched to a gene: 8. The CDR3 totals 16 residues. In DNA form, the CDR3 reads TGCGCCAGCAGTGAGGGGTCGGTAGCGGGAGAAGATACGCAGTATTTT. Residues: CASSEGSVAGEDTQYF.

There are a few counts of this clone. The chain couples TRBV2 to TRBJ2-7, with D unclear. The germline V gene has CDR1 SNHLY and CDR2 FYNNEI. Trimming cost V 6 bases and J 1 base, with 13 bases left between them. There are 14 residues in the CDR3. As DNA, the CDR3 is TGTGCCAGCAGCGAGTGGTACGTATCCTACGAGCAGTACTTC. It translates to CASSEWYVSYEQYF.

V is TRBV3-1 (or the pseudogene TRBV3-2) and J is TRBJ2-1, with a tentative D call TRBD2 (6 bases). Germline assignment: CDR1 LGHDT and CDR2 YNNKEL (reference sequence). This CDR3 has 16 residues. V was trimmed by 4 bases and J by 5 bases, leaving 18 bases between them. The CDR3 DNA reads TGTGCCAGCAGCCCCGCGGCGGGGCCGGGAAACAATGAGCAGTTCTTC. Protein sequence: CASSPAAGPGNNEQFF.

This clone was counted once. This sequence joins TRBV10-1 and TRBJ2-5; TRBD1 aligns across 9 bases. CDR1 WNHNN and CDR2 SYGVQD come from the germline V gene (reference sequence). The CDR3 consists of 14 residues. Unmatched junction bases numbered 4, after V lost 4 bases and J lost 4 bases. The CDR3 protein is CASSALGQGETQYF. The CDR3 DNA is TGCGCCAGCAGTGCCCTGGGACAGGGAGAGACCCAGTACTTC.

The gene calls are TRBV6-1 and TRBJ1-1, with D possibly matching TRBD1 (6 bases). Trimming removed 3 bases from V and 0 bases from J, with 14 bases in between. The CDR3 is 16 amino acids. The germline V gene encodes CDR1 MNHNS and CDR2 SASEGT. CDR3 amino acids: CASSDLAGTMNTEAFF. DNA for the CDR3: TGTGCCAGCAGTGACTTGGCAGGGACAATGAACACTGAAGCTTTCTTT.

This clone was observed a few times. The chain links TRBV2 to TRBJ1-5; no definite D call. CDR1 and CDR2 from the germline V gene are SNHLY and FYNNEI. This CDR3 contains 12 residues. Deletions cut 6 bases from V and 7 bases from J, with 10 bases between. The CDR3, as DNA: TGTGCCAGCAGCCCTTCAGTACAGCCCCAGCATTTT. It specifies CASSPSVQPQHF.

The CDR3 sequence is CASSLPLAGVKETQYF. Here the CDR3 DNA reads TGTGCCAGCAGCTTGCCCCTTGCGGGAGTGAAAGAGACCCAGTACTTC. This chain joins TRBV5-4 and TRBJ2-5; 7 bases align to TRBD2. The junction had 9 bases not matched to a gene; V was cut back by 1 base and J by 3 bases. The V gene's germline CDR1 is SGHNT and CDR2 YYREEE (reference sequence). CDR3 length: 16 amino acids.

V gene TRBV7-2 combines with J gene TRBJ1-1; the D gene is possibly TRBD1 (5 bases). The CDR3 is made up of 13 amino acids. Germline CDR1 reads SGHTA; CDR2 reads FQGNSA. V gave up 2 bases and J gave up 11 bases, with 15 bases separating them. This CDR3 is CASSLQGGSSAFF. In DNA, the CDR3 is TGTGCCAGCAGCTTACAGGGAGGGTCTTCTGCTTTCTTT.

V usage is TRBV5-1 and J usage is TRBJ2-7; possible D gene TRBD1, 6 bases. The CDR3 contains 13 residues. Germline V gives CDR1 SGHRS, CDR2 YFSETQ. Deletions cut 5 bases from V and 7 bases from J, with 16 bases between. In DNA, the CDR3 is TGCGCCAGCAGTCCAGGGGATTCGGGAGAGCAGTACTTC. Translating it yields CASSPGDSGEQYF.

The chain joins TRBV29-1 to TRBJ1-2; D is undetermined. V gave up 3 bases and J gave up 4 bases, with 6 bases separating them. Germline V gene sequence: CDR1 SQVTM, CDR2 ANQGSEA. The CDR3 runs to 11 residues. Here the CDR3 DNA reads TGCAGCGTTGAGAGGGCCTATGGCTACACCTTC. Protein: CSVERAYGYTF.

The chain couples TRBV9 to TRBJ2-3, with D possibly called TRBD1 or TRBD2 (6 bases each). With 7 bases removed from V and 6 bases from J, the gap between germline ends came to 21 bases. Germline V CDR1 and CDR2: SGDLS, YYNGEE. CDR3 size: 15 residues. The CDR3 sequence: CASGATWGALDTQYF. Written as DNA, the CDR3 is TGTGCCAGCGGCGCCACCTGGGGGGCGCTGGATACGCAGTATTTT.